The rows below give T cell receptor beta chains drawn from one sample of a study of blood T cell repertoires in COVID-19. Sequenced by immunoSEQ multiplex PCR; TCRdb stores in-frame clones only, minus some. The data hold some 320,000 clones, with 85% observed a single time. Material: peripheral blood. The receptors originated from a human donor in a cohort sampled during active COVID-19. The CDR3 runs from the conserved cysteine through the conserved F or W. D genes are given only for firm matches.

v_call d_call cdr3_aa
TRBV6-6 - CASSYIGQGSEQYF
TRBV6-5 TRBD1 CASRTGQGNYEQYF
TRBV5-1 - CASSSAPGISSYEQYF
TRBV18 - CASSPQGNSYEQYF
TRBV7-8 - CASSLATDTHIAKNIQYF
TRBV12-5 - CASGFGVEQYF
TRBV5-4 - CASSLAGYTQYF
TRBV27 - CASSLMSGFDYTF
TRBV9 - CASSVRGDSNQPQHF
TRBV19 - CASSVGSFSGANVLTF
TRBV7-9 - CASSLDRMNEKLFF
TRBV2 TRBD1 CASSDRRYGTGVAEAFF
TRBV18 - CASSLGRAGDYGYTF
TRBV7-6 TRBD1 CASSLRGHGTKGNEQFF
TRBV6-5 - CASSPLAFSGNTIYF
TRBV12-3/TRBV12-4 - CASGASGANVLTF
TRBV7-9 - CASMGQGYTEAFF
TRBV27 TRBD1 CASSTGQGAYEQYF
TRBV6-5 TRBD1 CASSTRQGEAFF
TRBV5-1 - CASSFGEKLFF
TRBV20-1 - CSAFPEETQYF
TRBV27 - CASRAGLMNTEAFF
TRBV5-1 - CASSFAGNYGYTF
TRBV12-3/TRBV12-4 - CASSFSGNQPQHF
TRBV19 TRBD1 CASSARDRPYEQYF
TRBV11-2 - CASSLRRQVGEKLFF
TRBV3-1/TRBV3-2 - CASSQVIGGLEKLFF
TRBV20-1 - CSASTGGSSHNEQFF
TRBV3-1/TRBV3-2 TRBD1 CASSPGQGAQEQYF
TRBV29-1 TRBD1 CSVGGRGQVRANYGYTF
TRBV19 - CASTNEQFF
TRBV6-5 TRBD1 CASRPGGGSYGYTF